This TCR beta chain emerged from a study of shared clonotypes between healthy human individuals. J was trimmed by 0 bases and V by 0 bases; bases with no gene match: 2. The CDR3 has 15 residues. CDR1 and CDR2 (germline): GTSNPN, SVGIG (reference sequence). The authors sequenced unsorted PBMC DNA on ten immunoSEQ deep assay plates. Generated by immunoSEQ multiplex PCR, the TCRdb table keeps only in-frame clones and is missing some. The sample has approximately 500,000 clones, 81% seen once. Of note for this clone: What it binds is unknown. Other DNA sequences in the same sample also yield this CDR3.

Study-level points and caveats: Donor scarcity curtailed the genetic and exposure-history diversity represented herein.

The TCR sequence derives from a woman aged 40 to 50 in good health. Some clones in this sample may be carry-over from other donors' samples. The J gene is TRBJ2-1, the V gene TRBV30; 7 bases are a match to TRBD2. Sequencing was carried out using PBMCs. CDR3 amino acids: CAWSVRGGSYNEQFF. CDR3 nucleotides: TGTGCCTGGAGTGTACGCGGGGGCTCCTACAATGAGCAGTTCTTC. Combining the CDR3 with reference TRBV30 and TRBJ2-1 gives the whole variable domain SQTIHQWPATLVQPVGSPLSLECTVEGTSNPNLYWYRQAAGRGLQLLFYSVGIGQISSEVPQNLSASRPQDRQFILSSKKLLLSDSGFYLCAWSVRGGSYNEQFFGPGTRLTVL.